The next 30 T cell receptor beta chains were all read from a single sample in a study of human T cells and chemical hapten exposure. Time point reported: patch test 3, about 24 weeks after DPC sensitization. Noted treatment: therapeutic diphenylcyclopropenone sensitization with weekly scalp DPC. Via MiXCR, TCRdb re-called the RACE reads, giving one row per CDR3 protein. The repertoire holds 130,000 or so distinct CDR3 sequences, with around 11% as singletons. Material: whole blood, obtained in connection with sensitization to the hapten diphenylcyclopropenone (DPC). Receptor source: a woman in her fifties or sixties with alopecia areata. Some clones in this sample may be carry-over from other donors' samples.

This chain links TRBV6-2 or TRBV6-3 with TRBJ1-5; 9 positions match TRBD1. CDR1 and CDR2 (germline): MNHEY, SVGEGT. The CDR3 spans 14 residues. V shed 10 bases and J 3 bases; nucleotides not matched to a gene: 7. The CDR3 sequence is CAIGTGNSNQPQHF. CDR3 sequence (DNA): TGTGCCATAGGGACAGGGAACTCCAATCAGCCCCAGCATTTT.

This sequence joins TRBV12-3 or TRBV12-4 and TRBJ1-1; tentative D call: TRBD1 (5 bases). V shed 2 bases and J shed 5 bases, with 9 bases lying between them. The CDR3 totals 13 residues. This CDR3 reads CASSLNEGTEAFF. CDR3 nucleotides: TGTGCCAGCAGTTTAAATGAGGGGACTGAAGCTTTCTTT.

This clonotype was seen only a few times. V is TRBV24-1 and J is TRBJ2-1; 7 bases are a match to TRBD1. Trimming cost V 3 bases and J 3 bases; bases outside gene matches: 4. The CDR3 contains 15 residues. Germline CDR1 reads KGHDR; CDR2 reads SFDVKD. The CDR3 loop is CATSDPRDSYNEQFF. CDR3 DNA: TGTGCCACCAGTGATCCCCGGGACAGCTACAATGAGCAGTTCTTC.

This clonotype was found many times. The V and J genes are TRBV15 and TRBJ2-7, with D unclear. The germline V gene has CDR1 LNHNV and CDR2 YYDKDF (reference sequence). The CDR3 extends over 13 amino acids. The V end was cut by 0 bases, the J end by 5 bases, with 8 bases between. CDR3 amino acids: CATSREGIDEQYF. The CDR3 DNA sequence: TGTGCCACCAGCAGAGAAGGGATTGACGAGCAGTACTTC.

In its sample, this clonotype was seen many times. The V gene is TRBV7-6, the J gene TRBJ2-1; D unresolved. From germline, CDR1 is SGHVS and CDR2 FNYEAQ. The CDR3 extends over 15 amino acids. Deletions cut 5 bases from V and 1 base from J, with 12 bases between. The CDR3 loop is CASSQERTSYNEQFF. CDR3 coding DNA: TGTGCCAGCAGCCAAGAACGGACGTCCTACAATGAGCAGTTCTTC.

The chain is built from TRBV4-3 and TRBJ2-7; 8 bases line up with TRBD1. The CDR3 runs 19 residues. The J segment lost 2 bases and the V segment lost 5 bases, leaving 20 bases of the junction unmatched. Germline assignment: CDR1 LGHNA and CDR2 YSLEER. The CDR3 region has the DNA TGCGCCAGCAGCTTTTACCACAATTCGGACAGGGAATACGCCTACGAGCAGTACTTC. It is translated as CASSFYHNSDREYAYEQYF.

This chain uses TRBV18 with TRBJ1-2, with a tentative D call TRBD1 (6 bases). V was pared by 3 bases and J by 3 bases, with 11 bases between. Germline loops: CDR1 KGHSH, CDR2 LQKENI. The CDR3 sequence is 14 residues long. CDR3: CASSPSAGDYGYTF. The CDR3 DNA sequence: TGTGCCAGCTCACCCTCGGCAGGGGACTATGGCTACACCTTC.

This clonotype came up a few times. The V gene is TRBV20-1, the J gene TRBJ1-2; D gene uncertain. Between the trimmed V and J ends, which lost 2 bases and 1 base, there was a span of 11 bases. The CDR3 sequence is 14 residues long. Germline V lookup: CDR1 DFQATT, CDR2 SNEGSKA (reference sequence). CDR3 residues: CSARSGNNNYGYTF. CDR3 nucleotide sequence: TGCAGTGCTAGATCCGGTAACAATAACTATGGCTACACCTTC.

This chain links TRBV3-1 with TRBJ2-3; TRBD1 matches at 9 bases. Germline V lookup: CDR1 LGHDT, CDR2 YNNKEL (reference sequence). The CDR3 sequence is 16 residues long. V lost 3 bases, J lost 5 bases, and 9 bases stayed unmatched. CDR3 sequence: CASSQGTGGGGDTQYF. Here the CDR3 DNA reads TGTGCCAGCAGCCAGGGTACAGGGGGCGGTGGAGATACGCAGTATTTT.

V and J are TRBV5-1 and TRBJ2-5; D tentatively reads TRBD1 or TRBD2 (5 bases each). Germline loops: CDR1 SGHRS, CDR2 YFSETQ. Trimming pared 2 bases from V and 5 bases from J, leaving 16 bases between. This CDR3 has 15 amino acids. For the CDR3, the DNA is TGCGCCAGCAGCTTTAAAGGGACCCTAGGGGAGACCCAGTACTTC. The encoded protein is CASSFKGTLGETQYF.

This clonotype was recorded many times. This chain links TRBV6-6 with TRBJ2-7; D gene unclear. V dropped 4 bases and J dropped 4 bases, with 8 bases sitting between them. Germline assignment: CDR1 MNHNY and CDR2 SVGAGI (reference sequence). CDR3 size: 12 residues. In DNA, the CDR3 is TGTGCCAGCAGTTCGGAGCCGTACGAGCAGTACTTC. Residues: CASSSEPYEQYF.

This sequence joins TRBV5-1 and TRBJ2-7; 13 bases are a match to TRBD2. This CDR3 comprises 17 residues. V gave up 4 bases and J gave up 6 bases; unmatched junction bases: 13. CDR1 and CDR2 (germline): SGHRS, YFSETQ. CDR3 nucleotide sequence: TGCGCCAGCAGCCTAGCCCCGAGGACTAGCGGGAGACCCGAGCAGTACTTC. It encodes CASSLAPRTSGRPEQYF. Together with reference TRBV5-1 and TRBJ2-7, the CDR3 gives the full variable domain: KAGVTQTPRYLIKTRGQQVTLSCSPISGHRSVSWYQQTPGQGLQFLFEYFSETQRNKGNFPGRFSGRQFSNSRSEMNVSTLELGDSALYLCASSLAPRTSGRPEQYFGPGTRLTVT.

V gene TRBV6-1 combines with J gene TRBJ1-4, with D perhaps matching TRBD1 (5 bases). V lost 0 bases and J lost 0, with 8 bases in between. In germline, CDR1 is MNHNS, CDR2 SASEGT. This CDR3 has 16 residues. CDR3 bases: TGTGCCAGCAGTGAAGCGCGGGGGACAACTAATGAAAAACTGTTTTTT. It codes for CASSEARGTTNEKLFF.

The chain uses TRBV7-8 and TRBJ2-7; D ambiguous. V lost 0 bases to trimming and J lost 6 bases, with 12 bases between them. Germline CDR1 reads SGHVS; CDR2 reads FQNEAQ. The CDR3 is 14 amino acids. The CDR3 coding sequence is TGTGCCAGCAGCTTAGCGGCAGCCCAGGTCGAGCAGTACTTC. Amino acid sequence: CASSLAAAQVEQYF.

This clonotype came up a few times. The chain joins TRBV27 to TRBJ2-7; no definite D call. Germline-derived CDR1 and CDR2 are MNHEY and SMNVEV (reference sequence). The CDR3 runs to 12 residues. The V end lost 4 bases, the J end lost 9 bases, and 13 bases lay between the germline ends. In DNA form, the CDR3 reads TGTGCCAGCAGTTCTGGTAACCGCGGGCAGTACTTC. It codes for CASSSGNRGQYF.

Many counts were recorded for this clonotype. J is TRBJ2-7 and V is TRBV3-1; 8 bases are shared with TRBD1. The trim removed 4 bases at V and 3 bases at J, leaving 8 bases unmatched. Germline CDR1 LGHDT, CDR2 YNNKEL (reference sequence). CDR3 size: 15 residues. This chain's CDR3 is CASSPGQGGIYEQYF. The DNA for the CDR3 is TGTGCCAGCAGCCCAGGACAGGGAGGTATCTACGAGCAGTACTTC.

Many counts were recorded for this clonotype. This chain joins TRBV28 and TRBJ2-4; 7 bases are shared with TRBD1. This CDR3 contains 18 residues. Germline V gene sequence: CDR1 MDHEN, CDR2 SYDVKM. V shed 3 bases and J 3 bases; nucleotides not matched to a gene: 14. The CDR3 here is CASSFNRDRPSGKNIQYF. The CDR3 DNA follows: TGTGCCAGCAGTTTCAACCGGGACAGACCTTCTGGCAAAAACATTCAGTACTTC.

The J gene is TRBJ1-4, the V gene TRBV29-1; D may be TRBD1 (6 bases). Germline assignment: CDR1 SQVTM and CDR2 ANQGSEA. Trimming removed 6 bases from V and 0 bases from J, with 14 bases in between. The CDR3 sequence is 15 residues long. The CDR3 here is CSVTWKGATNEKLFF. The CDR3 DNA reads TGCAGCGTCACCTGGAAGGGGGCAACTAATGAAAAACTGTTTTTT.

This clonotype was seen more than once but under ten times. The chain joins TRBV5-1 to TRBJ1-4; D gene ambiguous. V gave up 4 bases and J gave up 0 bases, with 7 bases separating them. Germline loops: CDR1 SGHRS, CDR2 YFSETQ. The CDR3 totals 14 residues. CDR3 nucleotides: TGCGCCAGCAGCGCCAGAACAACTAATGAAAAACTGTTTTTT. The encoded protein is CASSARTTNEKLFF.

This clonotype was recorded at least ten times. The chain has TRBV20-1 and TRBJ2-3; TRBD1 matches at 11 bases. Unmatched junction bases numbered 1, after V lost 6 bases and J lost 5 bases. Germline lookup yields CDR1 DFQATT and CDR2 SNEGSKA (reference sequence). The CDR3 extends over 12 amino acids. Written as DNA, the CDR3 is TGCAGTGCGGGACAGGGGGGAGATACGCAGTATTTT. Residues: CSAGQGGDTQYF.

This clonotype came up a few times. The CDR3 coding sequence is TGCGCCAGCAGCTTGGTGCCCGATCGGGGTTACGAGCAGTACTTC. Its translation: CASSLVPDRGYEQYF. The V gene is TRBV5-1, the J gene TRBJ2-7, with D tentatively TRBD2 (5 bases). CDR3 size: 15 residues. CDR1 is SGHRS, CDR2 YFSETQ, per germline. V lost 0 bases to trimming and J lost 4 bases, with 14 bases between them.

The chain is built from TRBV27 and TRBJ1-5, with TRBD1 matching over 8 bases. Germline assignment: CDR1 MNHEY and CDR2 SMNVEV (reference sequence). The CDR3 contains 13 residues. Trimming cost V 7 bases and J 6 bases; bases outside gene matches: 5. CDR3 protein: CASTDRGVQPQHF. CDR3 DNA sequence: TGTGCCAGCACTGACAGGGGAGTTCAGCCCCAGCATTTT.

The rearrangement uses TRBV7-9 and TRBJ2-7; the match to TRBD1 covers 8 bases. Germline V CDR1 and CDR2: SEHNR, FQNEAQ (reference sequence). The CDR3 has 12 amino acids. Trimming cost V 6 bases and J 8 bases; bases outside gene matches: 6. The chain's CDR3 is CASSSTGGKQYF. CDR3 DNA: TGTGCCAGCAGTTCCACAGGGGGGAAGCAGTACTTC.

CDR3 in DNA: TGTGCCAGCAGCCCCGGGGGACAGAGACAAGAGACCCAGTACTTC. Translating gives CASSPGGQRQETQYF. The V call is TRBV7-9, the J call TRBJ2-5; TRBD1 might be the D (7 bases). The CDR3 runs 15 residues. V lost 5 bases and J lost 2, with 15 bases in between. CDR1 and CDR2 (germline): SEHNR, FQNEAQ (reference sequence).

The CDR3, as DNA: TGCGCCAGCAGTCAATCTTCGGATGAGCAGTTCTTC. The encoded protein is CASSQSSDEQFF. The genes are TRBV23-1 and TRBJ2-1, with D unresolved. TRBV23-1 is an open reading frame whose function is uncertain. The CDR3 runs 12 residues. Trimming removed 0 bases from V and 8 bases from J, with 5 bases in between.

In its sample, this clonotype was seen a few times. The J gene is TRBJ1-2, the V gene TRBV5-5; the D is unclear. Germline CDR1 SGHKS, CDR2 YYEKEE (reference sequence). This CDR3 contains 11 residues. Trimming pared 4 bases from V and 10 bases from J, leaving 11 bases between. CDR3 residues: CASSRQETYTF. The DNA for the CDR3 is TGTGCCAGCAGCCGACAAGAGACCTACACCTTC.

This chain uses TRBV12-3 or TRBV12-4 with TRBJ1-6; 9 bases agree with TRBD1. The CDR3 spans 15 residues. V lost 4 bases to trimming and J lost 9 bases; unmatched junction nucleotides: 7. CDR3 sequence reads: CASSSDGTGTSPLHF. DNA of the CDR3: TGTGCCAGCAGTTCCGACGGGACAGGGACTTCACCCCTCCACTTT.

The chain is built from TRBV6-2 or TRBV6-3 and TRBJ2-4; weak D call: TRBD1 (5 bases). Germline CDR1 and CDR2: MNHEY and SVGEGT. Trimming removed 2 bases at V and 0 bases at J, with 11 bases between. This CDR3 has 16 residues. The CDR3 protein is CASSYGAGIAKNIQYF. CDR3 bases: TGTGCCAGCAGTTACGGGGCAGGGATAGCCAAAAACATTCAGTACTTC.

V is TRBV29-1 and J is TRBJ1-2; tentatively, D is TRBD1 (6 bases). V was trimmed by 0 bases and J by 2 bases, leaving 10 bases between them. This CDR3 has 14 amino acids. The germline gives CDR1 SQVTM, CDR2 ANQGSEA. The CDR3 reads CSVEDRQDNYGYTF. As DNA, the CDR3 is TGCAGCGTTGAAGATCGACAGGACAACTATGGCTACACCTTC.

This clonotype occurred a few times. V usage is TRBV7-2 and J usage is TRBJ2-5, with a weak D call TRBD2 (6 bases). CDR1 and CDR2 (germline): SGHTA, FQGNSA. The CDR3 runs 13 residues. The V and J ends lost 5 bases and 7 bases respectively, with 14 bases between them. CDR3 sequence reads: CASSPGERGTQYF. The CDR3 DNA reads TGTGCCAGCAGCCCGGGGGAGAGGGGGACCCAGTACTTC.